Listed below are T cell receptor beta chains from one sample, sequenced in a study of technical replicates of blood from several donors. Libraries were prepared by immunoSEQ multiplex PCR; TCRdb keeps only in-frame clonotypes and omits some of them. The sample has nearly 95,000 clones, 96% seen once. Sequences were obtained from T cells isolated from PBMCs. The origin of the receptors is a human donor in good health. The CDR3 runs from the conserved cysteine through the conserved F or W. The D gene is left open where the match is weak. Clone size, where shown, is once, few, many, or a class for clones that have expanded.

>TRBJ1-3|TRBV19|TRBD1|NA
TGTGCCAGTAGTCCCCTGGACAGGCTACCTGGAAACACCATATATTTT
CASSPLDRLPGNTIYF
>TRBJ2-7|TRBV4-3|TRBD2|NA
TGCGCCAGCAGCCAAGAAGCTAGCGGAGCGTACGAGCAGTACTTC
CASSQEASGAYEQYF
>TRBJ2-3|TRBV25-1|TRBD2|NA
TGTGCCAGCAGTCAATCCCGGACTAGCGGGAGCTCAGATACGCAGTATTTT
CASSQSRTSGSSDTQYF
>TRBJ1-2|TRBV18|TRBD1|NA
TGTGCCAGCTCGCCGACAGGGTGGGACTATGGCTACACCTTC
CASSPTGWDYGYTF
>TRBJ2-3|TRBV4-3|NA|NA
TGCGCCAGCAGCCAAGATCCAGGGTTAACAGATACGCAGTATTTT
CASSQDPGLTDTQYF
>TRBJ1-2|TRBV2|NA|NA
TGTGCCAGCAGGGGCGAGACAGACAACTATGGCTACACCTTC
CASRGETDNYGYTF
>TRBJ2-1|TRBV4-1|TRBD2|NA
TGCGCCAGCAGCCAAGAATGGGGGAGGGCCTTCCATGAGCAGTTCTTC
CASSQEWGRAFHEQFF
>TRBJ1-2|TRBV21-1|NA|NA
TGTGCCAGCAGCAAAGCCGACAGGGTGACATTTAACTATGGCTACACCTTC
CASSKADRVTFNYGYTF
>TRBJ2-1|TRBV27|NA|NA
TGTGCCAGCAGTTTAAGTCCAGGGGTCAGTGAGCAGTTCTTC
CASSLSPGVSEQFF
>TRBJ1-2|TRBV4-3|NA|NA
TGCGCCAGCAGTAAGGACAGCTATGGCTACACCTTC
CASSKDSYGYTF
>TRBJ1-2|TRBV28|NA|once
TGTGCCAGCACCCCATGGGGGGGAGGCTATGGCTACACCTTC
CASTPWGGGYGYTF
>TRBJ2-2|TRBV6-4|TRBD1|NA
TGTGCCAGCAGTGTGGACAGGTCCACCGGGGAGCTGTTTTTT
CASSVDRSTGELFF
>TRBJ2-7|TRBV30|NA|NA
TGTGCCTGGAGTTTACTAGCCGGCGAGCAGTACTTC
CAWSLLAGEQYF
>TRBJ2-3|TRBV19|NA|NA
TGTGCCAGTAGTATTACTAGAGGTACGCAGTATTTT
CASSITRGTQYF
>TRBJ2-1|TRBV27|NA|NA
TGTGCCAGTTCACGGTTAAACAATGAGCAGTTCTTC
CASSRLNNEQFF
>TRBJ2-1|TRBV5-8|TRBD2|NA
TGTGCCAGCAGCGGACCACTAGCGGTTCCCTACAATGAGCAGTTCTTC
CASSGPLAVPYNEQFF
>TRBJ2-1|TRBV6-1|NA|NA
TGTGCCAGCAGTGAAGCTCATAGAAATGAGCAGTTCTTC
CASSEAHRNEQFF
>TRBJ2-2|TRBV6-5|NA|NA
TGTGCCACCGCGCTAGCGAACACCGGGGAGCTGTTTTTT
CATALANTGELFF
>TRBJ1-1|TRBV6-1|NA|NA
TGTGCCAGCGGTAACAGGAACACTGAAGCTTTCTTT
CASGNRNTEAFF
>TRBJ2-7|TRBV28|TRBD2|once
TGTGCCAGCAGTTTTCCGACTAGCGGGAGTGGATCTCCCTACGAGCAGTACTTC
CASSFPTSGSGSPYEQYF
>TRBJ2-1|TRBV28|TRBD2|NA
TGTGCCAGCAGTTTAGAGCGGGAGGGCTCCTACAATGAGCAGTTCTTC
CASSLEREGSYNEQFF
>TRBJ2-3|TRBV2|TRBD1|NA
TGTGCCAGCAGTGCCGGACAGGGGAGGTTGGATACGCAGTATTTT
CASSAGQGRLDTQYF
>TRBJ1-1|TRBV5-6|NA|few
TGTGCCAGCAGCTTGGTGGGGGAGGGAGCTTTCTTT
CASSLVGEGAFF
>TRBJ2-3|TRBV5-4|TRBD2|NA
TGTGCCAGCAGCTTGGCCGCGGGAGTCGGCACAGATACGCAGTATTTT
CASSLAAGVGTDTQYF
>TRBJ2-3|TRBV5-1|TRBD2|NA
TGCGCCAGCAGCTTGTCCGCAGCGGGGTCGTCTAGCACAGATACGCAGTATTTT
CASSLSAAGSSSTDTQYF
>TRBJ1-1|TRBV9|NA|NA
TGTGCCAGCAGCGTAGAACATTTGAACACTGAAGCTTTCTTT
CASSVEHLNTEAFF
>TRBJ1-4|TRBV19|NA|once
TGTGCCAGTAGTATCCGACAGGCAGTCGGTGAAAAACTGTTTTTT
CASSIRQAVGEKLFF
>TRBJ2-1|TRBV6-5|TRBD2|NA
TGTGCCAGCAGTTACTTGCAGCGGGACGTAGGTGAGCAGTTCTTC
CASSYLQRDVGEQFF
>TRBJ1-5|TRBV7-6|NA|NA
TGTGCCAGCAGCCAATCGGTTAACAATCAGCCCCAGCATTTT
CASSQSVNNQPQHF
>TRBJ2-1|TRBV2|NA|NA
TGTGCCAGCAGTGGAGTAGGGGGTTTGGAACAGTTCTTC
CASSGVGGLEQFF
>TRBJ1-1|TRBV5-1|NA|NA
TGCGCCAGCAGCGCCTCCGGGACACTCACTGAAGCTTTCTTT
CASSASGTLTEAFF
>TRBJ2-1|TRBV27|NA|once
TGTGCCAGCAGTTTACTAGACAGATATGAGCAGTTCTTC
CASSLLDRYEQFF
>TRBJ2-7|TRBV27|TRBD1|NA
TGTGCCAGCAGTTCAGGGGGTAAGGCCTACGAGCAGTACTTC
CASSSGGKAYEQYF
>TRBJ2-7|TRBV5-4|TRBD2|NA
TGTGCCAGCAGCCCCGGGACTAGCTTACGCGAGCAGTACTTC
CASSPGTSLREQYF
>TRBJ2-5|TRBV28|NA|NA
TGTGCCAGCAGGTTGACGACAGCCCAAGAGACCCAGTACTTC
CASRLTTAQETQYF
>TRBJ2-1|TRBV18|TRBD2|NA
TGTGCCAGCTCACCCCAAAGCGGGAGCTCCTACAATGAGCAGTTCTTC
CASSPQSGSSYNEQFF
>TRBJ1-5|TRBV7-2|TRBD1|NA
TGTGCCAGCAGCTTAGCGCCGGGGACAGTTAATCAGCCCCAGCATTTT
CASSLAPGTVNQPQHF
>TRBJ1-2|TRBV29-1|TRBD1|NA
TGCAGCGTTCTTGACACAGGGGGCGGAGGCTACACCTTC
CSVLDTGGGGYTF
>TRBJ2-3|TRBV27|NA|NA
TGTGCCAGCAGTTTCCTTGGACAGACTAGCACAGATACGCAGTATTTT
CASSFLGQTSTDTQYF
>TRBJ1-2|TRBV15|NA|NA
TGTGCCACCAGCAGAGATCACGGGAGGGTCCGGTATGGCTACACCTTC
CATSRDHGRVRYGYTF
>TRBJ2-7|TRBV7-2|NA|NA
TGTGCCAGCTCCCCTGCCGTAGCGGCCCTCTACGAGCAGTACTTC
CASSPAVAALYEQYF
>TRBJ2-1|TRBV4-2|NA|once
TGTGCCAGCAGCCAAGTACTAGGGAGATCCTACAATGAGCAGTTCTTC
CASSQVLGRSYNEQFF
>TRBJ2-3|TRBV21-1|NA|NA
TGTGCCAGCAGCAACCCGGGACAGTACACAGATACGCAGTATTTT
CASSNPGQYTDTQYF
>TRBJ2-3|TRBV15|NA|NA
TGTGCCACCAGCCGGAGGGGCGGATCCCCAGATACGCAGTATTTT
CATSRRGGSPDTQYF
>TRBJ2-5|TRBV6-5|NA|NA
TGTGCCAGCAGTTACGGACTCCAAGAGACCCAGTACTTC
CASSYGLQETQYF
>TRBJ2-5|TRBV4-2|NA|NA
TGTGCCAGCAGCCAAGAGACTGAAGAGACCCAGTACTTC
CASSQETEETQYF
>TRBJ2-7|TRBV27|TRBD2|NA
TGTGCCAGCAGTTTACGGGCGGGAGGCAACGAGCAGTACTTC
CASSLRAGGNEQYF
>TRBJ2-6|TRBV9|TRBD2|NA
TGTGCCAGCAGCGCGCGGGGAGGGGATGACTCTGGGGCCAACGTCCTGACTTTC
CASSARGGDDSGANVLTF
>TRBJ2-5|TRBV19|NA|NA
TGTGCCAGTAGTACTACTTTCCAAGAGACCCAGTACTTC
CASSTTFQETQYF
>TRBJ2-1|TRBV19|NA|NA
TGTGCCAGCTCGGGGATATATGAGCAGTTCTTC
CASSGIYEQFF
>TRBJ2-3|TRBV7-8|TRBD2|NA
TGTGCCAGCAGGGGGACTAGCGGGACAGATACGCAGTATTTT
CASRGTSGTDTQYF
>TRBJ2-2|TRBV2|TRBD2|NA
TGTGCCAGCCGATTTCTAGCGGGAGTCGGCACCGGGGAGCTGTTTTTT
CASRFLAGVGTGELFF
>TRBJ1-1|TRBV6-1|NA|NA
TGTGCCAGCAGTGTAGGCAGGGTAAAAGTGAACACTGAAGCTTTCTTT
CASSVGRVKVNTEAFF